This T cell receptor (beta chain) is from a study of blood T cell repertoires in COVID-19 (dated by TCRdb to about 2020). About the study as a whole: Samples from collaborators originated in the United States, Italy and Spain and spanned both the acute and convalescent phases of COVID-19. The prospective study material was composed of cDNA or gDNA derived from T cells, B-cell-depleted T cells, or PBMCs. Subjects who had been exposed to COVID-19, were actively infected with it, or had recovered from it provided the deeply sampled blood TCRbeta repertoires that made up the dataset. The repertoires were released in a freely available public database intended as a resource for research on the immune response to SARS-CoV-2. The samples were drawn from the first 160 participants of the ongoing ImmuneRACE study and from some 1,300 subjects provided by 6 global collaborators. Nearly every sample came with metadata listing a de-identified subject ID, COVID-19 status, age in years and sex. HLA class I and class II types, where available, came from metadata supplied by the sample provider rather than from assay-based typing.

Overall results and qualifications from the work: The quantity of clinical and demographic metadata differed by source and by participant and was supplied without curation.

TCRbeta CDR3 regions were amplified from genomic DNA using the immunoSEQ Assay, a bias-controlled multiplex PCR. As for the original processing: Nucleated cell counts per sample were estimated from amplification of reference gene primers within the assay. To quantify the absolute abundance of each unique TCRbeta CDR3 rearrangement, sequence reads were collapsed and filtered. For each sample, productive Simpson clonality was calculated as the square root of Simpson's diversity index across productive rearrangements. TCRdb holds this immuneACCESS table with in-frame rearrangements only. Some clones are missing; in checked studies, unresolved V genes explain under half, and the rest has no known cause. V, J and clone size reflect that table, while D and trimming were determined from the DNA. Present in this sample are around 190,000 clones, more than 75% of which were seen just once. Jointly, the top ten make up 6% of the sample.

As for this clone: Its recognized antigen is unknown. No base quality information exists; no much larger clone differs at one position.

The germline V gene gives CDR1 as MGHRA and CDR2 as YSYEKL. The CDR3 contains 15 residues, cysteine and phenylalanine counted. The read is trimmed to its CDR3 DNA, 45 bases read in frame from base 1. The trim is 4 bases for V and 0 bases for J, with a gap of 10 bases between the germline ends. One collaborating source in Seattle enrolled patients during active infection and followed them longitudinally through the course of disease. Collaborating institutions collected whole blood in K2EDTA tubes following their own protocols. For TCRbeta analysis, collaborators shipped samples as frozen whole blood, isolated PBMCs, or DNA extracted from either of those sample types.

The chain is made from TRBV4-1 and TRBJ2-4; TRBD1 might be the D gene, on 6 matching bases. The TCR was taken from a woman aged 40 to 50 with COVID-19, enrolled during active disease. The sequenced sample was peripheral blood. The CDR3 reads CASSLLQGAKNIQYF. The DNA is TGCGCCAGCAGCCTCCTACAGGGAGCCAAAAACATTCAGTACTTC.